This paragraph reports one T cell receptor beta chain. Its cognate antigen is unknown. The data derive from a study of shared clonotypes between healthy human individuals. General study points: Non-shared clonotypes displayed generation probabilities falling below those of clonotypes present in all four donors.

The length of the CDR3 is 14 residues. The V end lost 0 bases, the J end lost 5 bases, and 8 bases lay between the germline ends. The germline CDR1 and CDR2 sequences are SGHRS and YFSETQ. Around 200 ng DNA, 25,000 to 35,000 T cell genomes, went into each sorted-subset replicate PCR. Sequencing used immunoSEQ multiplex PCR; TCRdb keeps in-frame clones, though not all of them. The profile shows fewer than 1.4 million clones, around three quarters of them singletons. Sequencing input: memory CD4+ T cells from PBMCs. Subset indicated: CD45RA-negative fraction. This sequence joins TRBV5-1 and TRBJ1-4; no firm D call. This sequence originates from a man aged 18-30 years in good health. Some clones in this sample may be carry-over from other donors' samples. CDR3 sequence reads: CASSLDGSNEKLFF. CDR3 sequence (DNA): TGCGCCAGCAGCTTGGACGGATCAAATGAAAAACTGTTTTTT.